The 6 T cell receptor beta chains in this list originate from one sample, sequenced in a study of shared clonotypes between healthy human individuals. Clones were read by immunoSEQ multiplex PCR, and TCRdb kept only the in-frame ones, dropping some. This sample carries a few million clones, 90% to 95% of them seen once, and the ten largest clones take roughly 0.15%. The sequencing input was naive CD4+ T cells sorted from blood. Stated subset: CD45RA+ positively selected. Receptors originate from a man aged 18 to 30 in good health.

The V gene is TRBV6-5, the J gene TRBJ2-2, with 7 bases identical to TRBD1. The CDR3 covers 15 residues. Germline V gene sequence: CDR1 MNHEY, CDR2 SVGAGI. The junction had 5 bases not matched to a gene; V was cut back by 4 bases and J by 3 bases. The CDR3 sequence is CASSSATGYTGELFF. The CDR3 nucleotides are TGTGCCAGCAGTTCGGCGACAGGGTACACCGGGGAGCTGTTTTTT.

The chain combines TRBV11-2 with TRBJ2-7; 9 bases line up with TRBD1. Germline assignment: CDR1 SGHAT and CDR2 FQNNGV. V was pared by 5 bases and J by 5 bases, with 13 bases of the junction left unmatched. The CDR3 is 16 amino acids. CDR3 sequence (DNA): TGTGCCAGCAGCCCCCTTCGCGACAGGGGGAATGACGAGCAGTACTTC. It specifies CASSPLRDRGNDEQYF.

The CDR3 DNA reads as TGTGCCAGCAGTTATAGTGCGGAAGGTACTGAAGCTTTCTTT. It is translated as CASSYSAEGTEAFF. The chain couples TRBV6-6 to TRBJ1-1, with no clear D. Per the germline V gene, CDR1 is MNHNY and CDR2 is SVGAGI (reference sequence). This CDR3 spans 14 amino acids. With 3 bases removed from V and 5 bases from J, the gap between germline ends came to 13 bases.

The chain recombines TRBV27 with TRBJ1-1, with unresolved D. CDR1 and CDR2 from the germline V gene are MNHEY and SMNVEV (reference sequence). The CDR3 covers 13 residues. The V end lost 3 bases, the J end lost 6 bases, and 11 bases lay between the germline ends. Here the CDR3 reads CASSLKGNAEAFF. In DNA, the CDR3 is TGTGCCAGCAGTTTGAAGGGTAACGCTGAAGCTTTCTTT.

V gene TRBV5-1 combines with J gene TRBJ2-3, with 11 bases identical to TRBD1. V shed 5 bases and J 5 bases; nucleotides not matched to a gene: 4. CDR3 length: 14 residues. Germline CDR1 reads SGHRS; CDR2 reads YFSETQ. The CDR3 nucleotides read TGCGCCAGCAGTGGGACAGGGGGTAGAGATACGCAGTATTTT. Encoded protein: CASSGTGGRDTQYF.

The V gene is TRBV20-1, the J gene TRBJ1-2, with D perhaps matching TRBD1 (5 bases). The V end lost 6 bases, the J end lost 7 bases, and 9 bases lay between the germline ends. Germline CDR1 reads DFQATT; CDR2 reads SNEGSKA (reference sequence). The CDR3 extends over 10 amino acids. The chain's CDR3 is CSAFQGGYTF. The CDR3 bases are TGCAGTGCATTCCAGGGTGGCTACACCTTC.